This T cell receptor (beta chain) was documented in a study of control samples from healthy donors and cancer patients. This clone was seen only once. Sequencing was performed with immunoSEQ multiplex PCR; in TCRdb, only in-frame clones are kept and a portion is missing. The sample comprises about 270,000 clones, roughly 87% of which are singletons, and about 14% rests with the top ten. The J segment lost 2 bases and the V segment lost 6 bases, leaving 5 bases of the junction unmatched. Germline assignment: CDR1 MNHEY and CDR2 SVGAGI. This CDR3 spans 15 amino acids. The chain couples TRBV6-5 to TRBJ2-7, with 12 bases aligning to TRBD2. Material for sequencing was PBMCs. This clonotype originated in an older woman with lung cancer. The DNA for the CDR3 is TGTGCCAGCAGCGCTCGGACTAGCGGGGCCTACGAGCAGTACTTC. Encoded protein: CASSARTSGAYEQYF.